This T cell receptor (beta chain) is drawn from a study of blood T cells in healthy people across ages. Study findings and constraints: Unsorted PBMCs ruled out conclusive naive versus antigen-experienced comparison.

As regards this clonotype: The target antigen is unknown.

Primers used in a second PCR of roughly 6 to 12 cycles were a sample-barcoded 5' primer and a J-beta primer mix. Each cDNA molecule carried a tag from a template-switch adaptor that contained 12 random nucleotides. TCRdb redid the calling of the 5' RACE reads with MiXCR, one entry per CDR3 protein. Among approximately 800,000 distinct CDR3 sequences, about 34% were seen once, and the ten largest hold 10% to 15%. The trim removed 8 bases at V and 5 bases at J, leaving 11 bases unmatched. CDR3 length equals 14 residues. The TCR comes from a man younger than 30 in good health. Sequencing was done on a sample of blood. The V call is TRBV12-3 or TRBV12-4, the J call TRBJ1-2; 7 bases are shared with TRBD1. The CDR3 protein is CASHTGRGGYGYTF. DNA of the CDR3: TGTGCCAGCCATACGGGCAGGGGGGGATATGGCTACACCTTC.